The 8 T cell receptor beta chains listed next were all sequenced from one sample in a study of cytomegalovirus exposure and HLA in healthy donors. Use of 60 Vbeta and 13 Jbeta primers characterized the PCR. Sequencing used immunoSEQ multiplex PCR; TCRdb keeps in-frame clones, though not all of them. The data hold 140,000 to 150,000 clones, with about three fifths observed a single time. The sample consisted of PBMCs. The receptors were sampled from a male donor in good health and CMV-seronegative.

This chain uses TRBV29-1 with TRBJ2-1, with 7 nucleotides matching TRBD1. The V segment lost 7 bases and the J segment 3 bases; nucleotides outside the gene matches: 12. Germline CDR1 is SQVTM and CDR2 is ANQGSEA. This CDR3 has 15 amino acids. CDR3 DNA: TGCAGCGCCCGAGAGGCCGGGACAGACTACAATGAGCAGTTCTTC. Its translation is CSAREAGTDYNEQFF.

This clone was seen a handful of times. The chain uses TRBV27 and TRBJ1-4; tentatively, D is TRBD1 (5 bases). The CDR3 has 13 residues. CDR1 and CDR2 from the germline V gene are MNHEY and SMNVEV (reference sequence). Trimming removed 8 bases at V and 8 bases at J, with 15 bases between. The CDR3 region has the DNA TGTGCCAGCTGGGGGGGAATGGGGGAAAAACTGTTTTTT. Its translation: CASWGGMGEKLFF. The whole variable domain, remainder taken from reference TRBV27 and TRBJ1-4, is EAQVTQNPRYLITVTGKKLTVTCSQNMNHEYMSWYRQDPGLGLRQIYYSMNVEVTDKGDVPEGYKVSRKEKRNFPLILESPSPNQTSLYFCASWGGMGEKLFFGSGTQLSVL.

The chain combines TRBV25-1 with TRBJ2-7, with 9 nucleotides matching TRBD1. Germline loops: CDR1 MGHDK, CDR2 SYGVNS. Trimming at V came to 4 bases and at J to 7 bases, leaving 11 bases not matched to a gene. The CDR3 loop spans 15 amino acids. The CDR3 is CASSAGQGIKREQYF. CDR3 in DNA: TGTGCCAGCAGTGCGGGACAGGGCATTAAACGGGAGCAGTACTTC.

The chain has TRBV11-1 and TRBJ1-4, with D unresolved. The CDR3 loop spans 13 amino acids. Trimming cost V 5 bases and J 13 bases, with 17 bases left between them. Per germline, CDR1 SGHAT and CDR2 FQDESV (reference sequence). The CDR3 DNA follows: TGTGCCAGCAGCCAATACCCCCAGGCCGGACTGTTTTTT. As protein: CASSQYPQAGLFF.

The chain uses TRBV10-3 and TRBJ2-1; TRBD2 agrees at 7 bases. The trim removed 8 bases at V and 3 bases at J, leaving 1 base unmatched. CDR1 is ENHRY and CDR2 is SYGVKD in the germline V gene. The CDR3 has 12 amino acids. CDR3 bases: TGTGCCATCCGGGGGGACTACAATGAGCAGTTCTTC. Protein product: CAIRGDYNEQFF.

The rearrangement joins TRBV6-5 to TRBJ2-1; TRBD1 matches at 7 bases. Germline values: CDR1 MNHEY, CDR2 SVGAGI. This CDR3 contains 16 residues. The ends lost 0 bases at V and 3 bases at J; junction bases unmatched: 5. CDR3 amino acids: CASSYSGTDNYNEQFF. The DNA for the CDR3 is TGTGCCAGCAGTTACTCCGGGACAGATAACTACAATGAGCAGTTCTTC.

The chain joins TRBV18 to TRBJ2-7; no reliable D call. CDR3 length equals 12 residues. Trimming stripped 6 bases from V and 3 bases from J, with 9 bases between. Per the germline V gene, CDR1 is KGHSH and CDR2 is LQKENI. The CDR3 loop is CASSTGGYEQYF. CDR3 bases: TGTGCCAGCTCCACGGGTGGCTACGAGCAGTACTTC.

The chain employs TRBV28 and TRBJ2-7; no clear D gene. Per the germline V gene, CDR1 is MDHEN and CDR2 is SYDVKM. The germline V and J ends were trimmed by 6 bases and 6 bases, with 18 bases remaining between them. The CDR3 has 14 residues. The DNA for the CDR3 is TGTGCCAGCAGAATGAGTGCCATGGGCCGCGAGCAGTACTTC. Amino acid sequence: CASRMSAMGREQYF.